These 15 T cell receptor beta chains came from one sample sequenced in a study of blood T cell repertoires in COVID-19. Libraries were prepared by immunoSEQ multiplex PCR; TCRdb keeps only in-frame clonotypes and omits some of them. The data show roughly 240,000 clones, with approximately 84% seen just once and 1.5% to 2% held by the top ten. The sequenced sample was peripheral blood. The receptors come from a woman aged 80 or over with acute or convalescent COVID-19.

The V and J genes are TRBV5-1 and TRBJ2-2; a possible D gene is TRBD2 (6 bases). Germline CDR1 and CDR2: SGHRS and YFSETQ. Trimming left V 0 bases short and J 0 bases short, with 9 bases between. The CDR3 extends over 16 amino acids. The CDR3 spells CASSLASESNTGELFF. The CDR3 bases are TGCGCCAGCAGCTTGGCTAGCGAATCGAACACCGGGGAGCTGTTTTTT.

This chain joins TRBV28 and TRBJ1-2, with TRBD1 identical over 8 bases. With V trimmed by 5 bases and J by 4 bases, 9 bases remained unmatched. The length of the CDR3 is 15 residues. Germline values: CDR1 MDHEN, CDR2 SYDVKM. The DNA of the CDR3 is TGTGCCAGCAGTGCCCCCGGGACAGGAGTCTATGGCTACACCTTC. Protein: CASSAPGTGVYGYTF.

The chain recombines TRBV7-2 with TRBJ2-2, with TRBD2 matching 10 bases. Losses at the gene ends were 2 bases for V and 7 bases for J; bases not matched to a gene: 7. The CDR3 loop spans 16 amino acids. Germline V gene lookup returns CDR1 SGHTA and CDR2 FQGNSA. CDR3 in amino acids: CASSLRSGGAGGELFF. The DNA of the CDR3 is TGTGCCAGCAGCTTACGGAGCGGGGGGGCTGGCGGGGAGCTGTTTTTT.

The CDR3 loop reads CASSTQRGATDTQYF. The CDR3 nucleotides read TGCGCCAGCAGCACTCAGCGGGGGGCCACAGATACGCAGTATTTT. The chain combines TRBV5-1 with TRBJ2-3; TRBD2 matches at 9 bases. The germline V gene has CDR1 SGHRS and CDR2 YFSETQ. This CDR3 is built from 15 residues. Losses at the gene ends were 4 bases for V and 2 bases for J; bases not matched to a gene: 5.

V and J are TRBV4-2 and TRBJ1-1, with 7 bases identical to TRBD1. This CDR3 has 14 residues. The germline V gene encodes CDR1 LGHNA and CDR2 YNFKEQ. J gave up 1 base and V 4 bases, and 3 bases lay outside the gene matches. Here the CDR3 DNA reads TGTGCCAGCAGCCCCAGACAGGGGAACACTGAAGCTTTCTTT. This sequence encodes CASSPRQGNTEAFF.

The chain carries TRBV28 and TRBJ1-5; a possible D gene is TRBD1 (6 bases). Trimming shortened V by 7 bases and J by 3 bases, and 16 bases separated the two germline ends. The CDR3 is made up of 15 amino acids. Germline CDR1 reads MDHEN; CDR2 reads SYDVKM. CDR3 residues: CASTLTGINNQPQHF. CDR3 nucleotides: TGTGCCAGCACCTTAACAGGGATCAACAATCAGCCCCAGCATTTT.

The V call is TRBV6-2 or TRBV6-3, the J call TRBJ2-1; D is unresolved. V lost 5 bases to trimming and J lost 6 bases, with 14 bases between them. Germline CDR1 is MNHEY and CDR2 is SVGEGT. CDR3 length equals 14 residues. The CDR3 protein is CASSHYDNTNEQFF. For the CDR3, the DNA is TGTGCCAGCAGTCATTATGACAACACCAATGAGCAGTTCTTC.

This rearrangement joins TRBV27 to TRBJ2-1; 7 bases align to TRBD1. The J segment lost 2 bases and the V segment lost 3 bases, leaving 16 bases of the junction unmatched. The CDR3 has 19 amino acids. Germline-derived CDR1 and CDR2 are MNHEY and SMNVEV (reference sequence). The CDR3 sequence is CASSFYGVELGGAYNEQFF. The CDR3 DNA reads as TGTGCCAGCAGTTTTTATGGTGTGGAACTAGGGGGCGCCTACAATGAGCAGTTCTTC.

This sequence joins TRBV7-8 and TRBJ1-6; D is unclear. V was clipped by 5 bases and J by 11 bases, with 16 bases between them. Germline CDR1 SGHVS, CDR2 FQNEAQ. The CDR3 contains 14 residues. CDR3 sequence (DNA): TGTGCCAGCAGCCAAGCCGGCGGGGTTCCACCCCTCCACTTT. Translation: CASSQAGGVPPLHF.

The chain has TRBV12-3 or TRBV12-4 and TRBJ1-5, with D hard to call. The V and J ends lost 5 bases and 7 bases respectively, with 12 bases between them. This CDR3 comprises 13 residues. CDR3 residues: CASSASGRQPQHF. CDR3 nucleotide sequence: TGTGCCAGCAGTGCCAGCGGCCGGCAGCCCCAGCATTTT.

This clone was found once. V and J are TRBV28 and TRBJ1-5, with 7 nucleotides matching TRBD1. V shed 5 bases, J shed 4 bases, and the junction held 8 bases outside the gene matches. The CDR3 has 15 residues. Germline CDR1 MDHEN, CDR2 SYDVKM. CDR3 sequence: CASSEGARGNQPQHF. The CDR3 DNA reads TGTGCCAGCAGTGAGGGGGCCAGGGGTAATCAGCCCCAGCATTTT.

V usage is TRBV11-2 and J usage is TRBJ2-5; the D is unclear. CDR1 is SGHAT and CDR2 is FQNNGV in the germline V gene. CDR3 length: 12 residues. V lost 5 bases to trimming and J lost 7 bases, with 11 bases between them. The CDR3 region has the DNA TGTGCCAGCAGCCACGAACGAGGGACCCAGTACTTC. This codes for CASSHERGTQYF.

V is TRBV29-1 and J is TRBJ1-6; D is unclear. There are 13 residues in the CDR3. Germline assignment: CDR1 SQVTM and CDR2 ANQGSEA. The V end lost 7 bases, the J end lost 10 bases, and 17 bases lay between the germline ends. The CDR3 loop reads CSARTSTGSPLHF. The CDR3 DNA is TGCAGCGCTAGGACTTCCACGGGATCACCCCTCCACTTT.

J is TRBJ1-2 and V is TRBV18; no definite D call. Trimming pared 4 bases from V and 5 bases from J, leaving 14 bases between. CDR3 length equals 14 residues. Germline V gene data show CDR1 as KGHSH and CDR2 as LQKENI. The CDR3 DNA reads TGTGCCAGCTCACTAGAGTTAACAGATTATGGCTACACCTTC. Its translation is CASSLELTDYGYTF.

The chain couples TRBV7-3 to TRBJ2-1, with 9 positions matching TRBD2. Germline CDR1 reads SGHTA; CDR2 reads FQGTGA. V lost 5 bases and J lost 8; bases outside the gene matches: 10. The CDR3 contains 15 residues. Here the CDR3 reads CASSPRGGDIYEQFF. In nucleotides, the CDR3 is TGTGCCAGCAGCCCCCGCGGGGGGGATATCTATGAGCAGTTCTTC. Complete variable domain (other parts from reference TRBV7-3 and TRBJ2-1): GAGVSQTPSNKVTEKGKYVELRCDPISGHTALYWYRQSLGQGPEFLIYFQGTGAADDSGLPNDRFFAVRPEGSVSTLKIQRTERGDSAVYLCASSPRGGDIYEQFFGPGTRLTVL.